The sequence of this TCR beta chain was determined in a study of technical replicates of blood from a few donors. Measured with immunoSEQ multiplex PCR; TCRdb has only the in-frame clones, and not every one. The sample contains 70,000 or so clones, 91% of which appear only once. This clone was recorded once. This receptor was identified in a human donor in good health. Some clones in this sample may be carry-over from other donors' samples. Sequencing used T cells isolated from PBMCs.

CDR3 amino acids: CASSSRAGLNYEQYF. Here the CDR3 DNA reads TGTGCCAGCAGCTCCCGAGCGGGACTGAACTACGAGCAGTACTTC. The chain employs TRBV5-4 and TRBJ2-7; 7 bases match TRBD2. Germline lookup yields CDR1 SGHNT and CDR2 YYREEE (reference sequence). CDR3 size: 15 residues. With 3 bases clipped from V and 3 bases from J, the junction kept 9 bases outside the gene matches.